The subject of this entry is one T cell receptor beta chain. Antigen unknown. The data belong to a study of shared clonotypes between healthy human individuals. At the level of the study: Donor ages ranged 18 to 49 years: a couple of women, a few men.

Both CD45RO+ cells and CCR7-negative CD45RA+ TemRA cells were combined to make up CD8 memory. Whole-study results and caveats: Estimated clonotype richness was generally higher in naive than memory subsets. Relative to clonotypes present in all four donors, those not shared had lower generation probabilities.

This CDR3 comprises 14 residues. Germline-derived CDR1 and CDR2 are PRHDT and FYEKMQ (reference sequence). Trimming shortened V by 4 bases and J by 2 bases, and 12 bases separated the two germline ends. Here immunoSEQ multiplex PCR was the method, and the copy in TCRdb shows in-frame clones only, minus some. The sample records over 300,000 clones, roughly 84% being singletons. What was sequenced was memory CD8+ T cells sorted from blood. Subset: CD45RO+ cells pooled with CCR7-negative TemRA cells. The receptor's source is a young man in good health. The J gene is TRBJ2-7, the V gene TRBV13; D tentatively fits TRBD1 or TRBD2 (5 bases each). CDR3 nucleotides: TGTGCCAGCAGCTCAGCCGGGGCGACCTACGAGCAGTACTTC. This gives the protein CASSSAGATYEQYF. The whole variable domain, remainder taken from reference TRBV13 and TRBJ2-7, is AAGVIQSPRHLIKEKRETATLKCYPIPRHDTVYWYQQGPGQDPQFLISFYEKMQSDKGSIPDRFSAQQFSDYHSELNMSSLELGDSALYFCASSSAGATYEQYFGPGTRLTVT.